This TCR beta chain originates from a study of blood T cell repertoires in COVID-19. Authors' data handling: From reference gene primer amplification, estimates of nucleated cell counts were derived. This table comes from immunoSEQ multiplex PCR, and its TCRdb copy is limited to in-frame clones, with some not included. That table supplies the V and J calls and clone size; D and trimming were determined from the DNA. The sample consists of fewer than 300,000 clones, 86% of them appearing once. The receptor was derived from a man aged 40-49 years who had recovered from COVID-19. Sequencing input: peripheral blood.

CDR3 amino acids: CASNPGLAGAGELFF. The CDR3 coding sequence is TGTGCCAGCAATCCGGGACTAGCGGGAGCCGGGGAGCTGTTTTTT. V is TRBV2 and J is TRBJ2-2; TRBD2 matches 14 bases. CDR3 length: 15 amino acids. V trimming: 7 bases; J trimming: 6 bases; junction bases outside the gene matches: 4. CDR1 is SNHLY and CDR2 is FYNNEI in the germline V gene.